The 16 T cell receptor beta chains listed next were all sequenced from one sample in a study of cytomegalovirus exposure and HLA in healthy donors. The PCR ran on 60 Vbeta and 13 Jbeta primers. Produced via immunoSEQ multiplex PCR; TCRdb's table is partial and in-frame only. The table for this sample gives some 120,000 clones. The sequencing sample was made of PBMCs. The receptors shown here come from a man in his forties or fifties in good health and CMV-seropositive.

The chain employs TRBV29-1 and TRBJ2-1; 7 bases are shared with TRBD2. V lost 7 bases and J lost 4; bases outside the gene matches: 4. This CDR3 has 12 residues. CDR1 is SQVTM and CDR2 is ANQGSEA in the germline V gene. The CDR3 loop reads CSAPGGYNEQFF. For the CDR3, the DNA is TGCAGCGCCCCCGGGGGGTACAATGAGCAGTTCTTC.

To note about this clone: Other DNA sequences in this specimen translate into the identical CDR3. The V and J genes are TRBV19 and TRBJ2-7; 9 nucleotides match TRBD1. CDR1 LNHDA and CDR2 SQIVND come from the germline V gene (reference sequence). After removal of 3 bases from V and 2 bases from J, the junction contained 2 bases not matched to a gene. There are 14 residues in the CDR3. The DNA of the CDR3 is TGTGCCAGTAGTATCCGACAGGGGGCCTACGAGCAGTACTTC. Protein: CASSIRQGAYEQYF.

V is TRBV5-4 and J is TRBJ2-7; 7 bases line up with TRBD2. The CDR3 consists of 16 residues. Per the germline V gene, CDR1 is SGHNT and CDR2 is YYREEE (reference sequence). V lost 0 bases, J lost 6 bases, and 12 bases stayed unmatched. Written as DNA, the CDR3 is TGTGCCAGCAGCTTGGGTTCGCGGGAGATGATCTCCGAGCAGTACTTC. This gives the protein CASSLGSREMISEQYF. Using reference TRBV5-4 and TRBJ2-7 for the parts outside the CDR3, the full variable domain is ETGVTQSPTHLIKTRGQQVTLRCSSQSGHNTVSWYQQALGQGPQFIFQYYREEENGRGNFPPRFSGLQFPNYSSELNVNALELDDSALYLCASSLGSREMISEQYFGPGTRLTVT.

This rearrangement joins TRBV6-5 to TRBJ2-7; 8 nucleotides match TRBD1. V lost 5 bases and J lost 0; bases outside the gene matches: 9. From germline, CDR1 is MNHEY and CDR2 SVGAGI. This CDR3 spans 16 amino acids. This chain's CDR3 is CASSNYRGTVSYEQYF. The CDR3, as DNA: TGTGCCAGCAGTAACTACAGGGGGACTGTCTCCTACGAGCAGTACTTC.

The V and J genes are TRBV27 and TRBJ1-1; D is uncertain. Germline V lookup: CDR1 MNHEY, CDR2 SMNVEV (reference sequence). V was cut by 0 bases and J by 4 bases, with 3 bases left in between. This CDR3 spans 12 amino acids. The CDR3 spells CASSLSGTEAFF. CDR3 in DNA: TGTGCCAGCAGTTTATCCGGCACTGAAGCTTTCTTT.

The rearrangement uses TRBV27 and TRBJ2-3; 7 bases are a match to TRBD2. This CDR3 region has 15 residues. Trimming took 2 bases from V and 2 from J; bases not matched to a gene: 4. Germline V gene sequence: CDR1 MNHEY, CDR2 SMNVEV (reference sequence). CDR3 sequence: CASSLTSANTDTQYF. In nucleotides, the CDR3 is TGTGCCAGCAGTTTAACTAGCGCAAACACAGATACGCAGTATTTT.

This chain uses TRBV10-2 with TRBJ2-3; 12 bases line up with TRBD2. The CDR3 is 15 residues long. The trim removed 7 bases at V and 3 bases at J, leaving 5 bases unmatched. Per the germline V gene, CDR1 is WSHSY and CDR2 is SAAADI. In DNA form, the CDR3 reads TGCGCCAGCACCCCCGGACTAGCGGGGACAGATACGCAGTATTTT. Translated, it gives CASTPGLAGTDTQYF.

The chain couples TRBV29-1 to TRBJ2-3; 12 nucleotides line up with TRBD2. Losses at the gene ends were 7 bases for V and 2 bases for J; bases not matched to a gene: 7. Germline assignment: CDR1 SQVTM and CDR2 ANQGSEA. This CDR3 region has 15 residues. The CDR3 is CSAPGLAGHTDTQYF. The CDR3 DNA is TGCAGCGCCCCGGGACTAGCGGGCCACACAGATACGCAGTATTTT.

The chain is built from TRBV13 and TRBJ1-5, with a weak D call TRBD1 (5 bases). The CDR3 is 15 residues long. Germline V gives CDR1 PRHDT, CDR2 FYEKMQ (reference sequence). Trimming pared 3 bases from V and 2 bases from J, leaving 11 bases between. The CDR3 bases are TGTGCCAGCAGCTTGGGAGGGGTCCGCAATCAGCCCCAGCATTTT. It codes for CASSLGGVRNQPQHF.

The genes are TRBV19 and TRBJ2-5, with D hard to call. With 0 bases removed from V and 5 bases from J, the gap between germline ends came to 10 bases. Germline V gives CDR1 LNHDA, CDR2 SQIVND (reference sequence). CDR3 length: 14 residues. The CDR3, as DNA: TGTGCCAGTAGTATAGATCCGCGGAGTGAGACCCAGTACTTC. Protein sequence: CASSIDPRSETQYF.

The chain combines TRBV7-3 with TRBJ2-2; 8 nucleotides line up with TRBD1. The germline gives CDR1 SGHTA, CDR2 FQGTGA. J was trimmed by 4 bases and V by 4 bases; bases with no gene match: 2. This CDR3 region has 14 residues. CDR3 in DNA: TGTGCCAGCAGCTGGGACAGGAGCACCGGGGAGCTGTTTTTT. It encodes CASSWDRSTGELFF.

The rearrangement uses TRBV18 and TRBJ1-4; 7 bases map to TRBD1. After removal of 6 bases from V and 6 bases from J, the junction contained 13 bases not matched to a gene. This CDR3 has 16 residues. Germline CDR1 reads KGHSH; CDR2 reads LQKENI. The CDR3 spells CASSAGQVRLHEKLFF. CDR3 sequence (DNA): TGTGCCAGCTCGGCAGGACAGGTTCGCCTCCATGAAAAACTGTTTTTT.

The chain couples TRBV11-2 to TRBJ2-5; TRBD1 matches at 8 bases. Germline loops: CDR1 SGHAT, CDR2 FQNNGV. V trimming: 0 bases; J trimming: 5 bases; junction bases outside the gene matches: 8. The CDR3 covers 16 residues. The CDR3 loop is CASSLEQGVRWETQYF. The DNA of the CDR3 is TGTGCCAGCAGCTTAGAACAGGGGGTTAGGTGGGAGACCCAGTACTTC.

V is TRBV30 and J is TRBJ1-5; 7 nucleotides align to TRBD1. The germline V gene encodes CDR1 GTSNPN and CDR2 SVGIG (reference sequence). V lost 2 bases, J lost 0 bases, and 16 bases stayed unmatched. This CDR3 is 19 amino acids long. CDR3 amino acids: CAWSLPPTRTGDSNQPQHF. The CDR3 DNA reads as TGTGCCTGGAGTCTCCCCCCCACACGGACAGGTGATAGCAATCAGCCCCAGCATTTT.

The V call is TRBV19, the J call TRBJ1-5; TRBD1 aligns across 9 bases. After removal of 10 bases from V and 6 bases from J, the junction contained 4 bases not matched to a gene. CDR1 and CDR2 (germline): LNHDA, SQIVND (reference sequence). The length of the CDR3 is 12 residues. The CDR3 nucleotides are TGTGCCACTACAGGGGGCCCTCAGCCCCAGCATTTT. It encodes CATTGGPQPQHF.

The rearrangement links TRBV9 to TRBJ2-1; maybe TRBD2 (5 bases). CDR1 and CDR2 from the germline V gene are SGDLS and YYNGEE. There are 16 residues in the CDR3. Trimming stripped 2 bases from V and 9 bases from J, with 21 bases between. The CDR3 DNA follows: TGTGCCAGCAGCGTGGGCACTAGTGGCCAACATGGTGAGCAGTTCTTC. Its protein is CASSVGTSGQHGEQFF.